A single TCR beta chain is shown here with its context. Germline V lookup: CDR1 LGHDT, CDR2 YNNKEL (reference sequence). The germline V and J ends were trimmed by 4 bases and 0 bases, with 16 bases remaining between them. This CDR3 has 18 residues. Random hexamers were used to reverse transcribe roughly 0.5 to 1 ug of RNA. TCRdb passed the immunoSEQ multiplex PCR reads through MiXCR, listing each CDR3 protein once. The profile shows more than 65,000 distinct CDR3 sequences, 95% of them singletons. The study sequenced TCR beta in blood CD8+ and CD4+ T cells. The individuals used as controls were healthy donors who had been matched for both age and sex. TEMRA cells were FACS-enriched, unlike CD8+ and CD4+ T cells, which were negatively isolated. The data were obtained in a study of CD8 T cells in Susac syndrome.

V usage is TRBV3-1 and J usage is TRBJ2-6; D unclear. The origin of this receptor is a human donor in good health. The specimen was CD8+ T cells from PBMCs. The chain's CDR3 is CASSLPGHPDSGANVLTF. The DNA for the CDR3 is TGTGCCAGCAGCCTTCCGGGCCATCCTGACTCTGGGGCCAACGTCCTGACTTTC.